Listed below are T cell receptor beta chains from one sample, sequenced in a study of blood T cell repertoires in COVID-19. Libraries were prepared by immunoSEQ multiplex PCR; TCRdb keeps only in-frame clonotypes and omits some of them. The sample carries around 130,000 clones, 86% recorded once. The sample was peripheral blood. The source is a man in his forties or fifties with acute or convalescent COVID-19. The CDR3 runs from the conserved cysteine through the conserved F or W. A D gene is named only where the DNA matches it firmly. Size values are once, few and many counts, or a class for expanded clones, and some rows have none.

>TRBV7-9|NA|NA|TRBJ2-5
CASSPSGRFQETQYF
TGTGCCAGCAGCCCCTCAGGAAGATTTCAAGAGACCCAGTACTTC
>TRBV30|NA|NA|TRBJ1-4
CAWSVSFGEKLFF
TGTGCCTGGAGTGTGAGTTTCGGTGAAAAACTGTTTTTT
>TRBV19|NA|NA|TRBJ1-2
CASSIRSGEYGYTF
TGTGCCAGTAGTATACGGTCCGGGGAATATGGCTACACCTTC
>TRBV3-1/TRBV3-2|TRBD1|once|TRBJ2-7
CASSRDRGPYYEQYF
TGTGCCAGCAGCCGAGACAGGGGCCCCTACTACGAGCAGTACTTC
>TRBV30|TRBD1|NA|TRBJ1-2
CAWSPGTGGFGYTF
TGTGCCTGGAGCCCCGGGACAGGGGGCTTCGGCTACACCTTC
>TRBV7-2|NA|NA|TRBJ1-5
CASSFVNQPQHF
TGTGCCAGCAGCTTCGTTAATCAGCCCCAGCATTTT
>TRBV5-1|NA|once|TRBJ2-1
CASSYRQDYNNEQFF
TGCGCCAGCAGCTACCGACAGGATTACAACAATGAGCAGTTCTTC
>TRBV14|NA|NA|TRBJ2-1
CASSQRGPLGNNEQFF
TGTGCCAGCAGCCAAAGGGGCCCCCTGGGGAACAATGAGCAGTTCTTC
>TRBV5-6|TRBD2|NA|TRBJ2-1
CASSPPGLAREQFF
TGTGCCAGCAGCCCACCGGGACTAGCAAGGGAGCAGTTCTTC
>TRBV12-5|NA|NA|TRBJ1-1
CASARGWGTMNTEAFF
TGTGCTAGTGCCCGGGGGTGGGGAACAATGAACACTGAAGCTTTCTTT
>TRBV7-9|NA|NA|TRBJ1-1
CASGEGTEAFF
TGTGCCAGCGGGGAGGGCACTGAAGCTTTCTTT
>TRBV19|TRBD2|NA|TRBJ2-1
CAISDRPRLAGVNEQFF
TGTGCCATCTCGGACCGACCCCGACTAGCGGGAGTCAATGAGCAGTTCTTC
>TRBV7-6|TRBD2|once|TRBJ2-7
CASSLSIAGRGDEQYF
TGTGCCAGCAGCTTATCGATAGCGGGAAGGGGTGACGAGCAGTACTTC
>TRBV19|TRBD1|few|TRBJ1-3
CASGTGVSGGNTIYF
TGTGCCAGTGGGACAGGGGTATCGGGAGGAAACACCATATATTTT
>TRBV4-2|TRBD1|NA|TRBJ2-5
CASSQETGGQETQYF
TGTGCCAGCAGCCAAGAAACAGGGGGGCAAGAGACCCAGTACTTC
>TRBV3-1/TRBV3-2|NA|NA|TRBJ1-1
CASSQAGGATMNTEAFF
TGTGCCAGCAGCCAAGCGGGGGGGGCAACCATGAACACTGAAGCTTTCTTT
>TRBV6-1|NA|NA|TRBJ2-7
CASSESGVYEQYF
TGTGCCAGCAGTGAAAGTGGAGTCTACGAGCAGTACTTC
>TRBV6-4|TRBD1|NA|TRBJ1-2
CASSEKPGQGDYGYTF
TGTGCCAGCAGTGAAAAGCCAGGACAGGGGGACTATGGCTACACCTTC
>TRBV30|NA|NA|TRBJ1-4
CAWSGADREKLFF
TGTGCCTGGAGTGGAGCGGACCGTGAAAAACTGTTTTTT